This entry describes one TCR beta chain. The data stem from a study of cytomegalovirus exposure and HLA in healthy donors. The CDR3 sequence is 13 residues long. Germline lookup yields CDR1 MGHRA and CDR2 YSYEKL. Trimming shortened V by 4 bases and J by 8 bases, and 14 bases separated the two germline ends. Primers included in the PCR were 60 Vbeta and 13 Jbeta primers. In the original processing: It was a later analysis that counted about 80 million unique TCR beta chains, of which 9 million to 13 million were shared. Only in-frame clones appear in the TCRdb table, and some are missing; sequencing was by immunoSEQ multiplex PCR. V and J calls and clone size follow that table, whereas D and trimming were derived from the DNA. In the table there are around 64,000 clones, roughly 80% of which are singletons.

This clonotype was obtained from a woman in her twenties or thirties in good health and CMV-seropositive. Material: PBMCs. This sequence joins TRBV4-1 and TRBJ1-1; D perhaps matches TRBD1 (5 bases). The CDR3 sequence is CASSPQGNREAFF. In DNA form, the CDR3 reads TGCGCCAGCAGCCCCCAAGGGAACAGGGAAGCTTTCTTT.